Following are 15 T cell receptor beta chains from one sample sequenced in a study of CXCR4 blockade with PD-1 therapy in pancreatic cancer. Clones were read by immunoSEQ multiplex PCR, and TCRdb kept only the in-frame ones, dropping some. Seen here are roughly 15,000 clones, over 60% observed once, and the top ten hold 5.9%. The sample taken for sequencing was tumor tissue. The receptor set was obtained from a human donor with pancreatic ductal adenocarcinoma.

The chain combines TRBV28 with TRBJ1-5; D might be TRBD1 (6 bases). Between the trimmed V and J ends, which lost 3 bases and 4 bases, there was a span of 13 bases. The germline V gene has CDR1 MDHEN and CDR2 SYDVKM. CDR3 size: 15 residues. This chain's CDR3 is CASSFVRGLNQPQHF. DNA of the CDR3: TGTGCCAGCAGTTTCGTCAGGGGCTTGAATCAGCCCCAGCATTTT.

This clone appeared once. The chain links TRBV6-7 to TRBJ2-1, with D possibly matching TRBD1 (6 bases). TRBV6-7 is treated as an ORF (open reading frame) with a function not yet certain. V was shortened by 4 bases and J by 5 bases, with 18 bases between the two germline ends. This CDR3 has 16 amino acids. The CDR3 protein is CASSSLSGTPHNEQFF. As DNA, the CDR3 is TGTGCCAGCAGTTCTCTATCCGGGACACCACACAATGAGCAGTTCTTC.

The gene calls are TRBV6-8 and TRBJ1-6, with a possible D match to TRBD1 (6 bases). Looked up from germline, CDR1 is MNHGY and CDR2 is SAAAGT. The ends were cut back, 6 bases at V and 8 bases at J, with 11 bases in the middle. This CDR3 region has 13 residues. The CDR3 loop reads CASRLGGDSPLHF. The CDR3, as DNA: TGTGCCAGCAGGTTAGGGGGTGATTCACCCCTCCACTTT.

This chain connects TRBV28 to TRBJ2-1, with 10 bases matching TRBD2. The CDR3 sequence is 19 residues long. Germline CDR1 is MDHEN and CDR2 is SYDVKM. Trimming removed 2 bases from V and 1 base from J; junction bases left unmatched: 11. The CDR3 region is CASSLELASGRGSYNEQFF. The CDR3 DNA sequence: TGTGCCAGCAGTTTAGAATTAGCTAGCGGGAGAGGGTCCTACAATGAGCAGTTCTTC. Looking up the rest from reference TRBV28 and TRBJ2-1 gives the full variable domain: DVKVTQSSRYLVKRTGEKVFLECVQDMDHENMFWYRQDPGLGLRLIYFSYDVKMKEKGDIPEGYSVSREKKERFSLILESASTNQTSMYLCASSLELASGRGSYNEQFFGPGTRLTVL.

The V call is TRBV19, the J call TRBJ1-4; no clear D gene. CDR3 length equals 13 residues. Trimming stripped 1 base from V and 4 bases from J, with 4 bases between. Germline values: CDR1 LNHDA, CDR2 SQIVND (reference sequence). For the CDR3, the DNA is TGTGCCAGTAGTATAGGAGTTAATGAAAAACTGTTTTTT. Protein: CASSIGVNEKLFF.

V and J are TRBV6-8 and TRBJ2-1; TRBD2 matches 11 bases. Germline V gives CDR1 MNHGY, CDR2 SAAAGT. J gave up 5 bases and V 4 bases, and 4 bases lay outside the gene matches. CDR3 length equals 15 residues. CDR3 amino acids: CASSSPTSGNNEQFF. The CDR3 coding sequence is TGTGCCAGCAGTTCCCCGACTAGCGGGAACAATGAGCAGTTCTTC.

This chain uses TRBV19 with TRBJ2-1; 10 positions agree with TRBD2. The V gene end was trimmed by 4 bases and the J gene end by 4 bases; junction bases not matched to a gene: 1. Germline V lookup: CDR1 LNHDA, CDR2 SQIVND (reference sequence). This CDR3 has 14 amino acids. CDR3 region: CASSRAGGYNEQFF. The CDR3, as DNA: TGTGCCAGTAGTAGAGCGGGGGGGTACAATGAGCAGTTCTTC.

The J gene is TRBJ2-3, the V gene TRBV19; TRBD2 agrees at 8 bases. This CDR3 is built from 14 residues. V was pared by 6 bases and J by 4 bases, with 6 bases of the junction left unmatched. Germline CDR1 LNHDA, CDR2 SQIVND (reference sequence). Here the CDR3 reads CASRKAGAADTQYF. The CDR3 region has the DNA TGTGCCAGTAGAAAAGCGGGAGCGGCAGATACGCAGTATTTT. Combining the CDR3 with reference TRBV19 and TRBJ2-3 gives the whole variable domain DGGITQSPKYLFRKEGQNVTLSCEQNLNHDAMYWYRQDPGQGLRLIYYSQIVNDFQKGDIAEGYSVSREKKESFPLTVTSAQKNPTAFYLCASRKAGAADTQYFGPGTRLTVL.

CDR3 loop: CASSLDGGLVGELFF. The DNA for the CDR3 is TGCGCCAGCAGCTTGGACGGGGGGTTAGTCGGGGAGCTGTTTTTT. The chain uses TRBV5-1 and TRBJ2-2; 7 bases are a match to TRBD2. The CDR3 is 15 amino acids. Germline CDR1 is SGHRS and CDR2 is YFSETQ. The junction had 6 bases not matched to a gene; V was cut back by 0 bases and J by 7 bases. Full variable domain (remainder filled in from reference TRBV5-1 and TRBJ2-2): KAGVTQTPRYLIKTRGQQVTLSCSPISGHRSVSWYQQTPGQGLQFLFEYFSETQRNKGNFPGRFSGRQFSNSRSEMNVSTLELGDSALYLCASSLDGGLVGELFFGEGSRLTVL.

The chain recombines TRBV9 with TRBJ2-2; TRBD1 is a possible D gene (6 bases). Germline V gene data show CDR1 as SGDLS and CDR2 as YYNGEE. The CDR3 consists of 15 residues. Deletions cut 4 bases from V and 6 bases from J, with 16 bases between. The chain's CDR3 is CASSPERGTAGELFF. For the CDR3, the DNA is TGTGCCAGCAGCCCTGAAAGGGGGACCGCCGGGGAGCTGTTTTTT.

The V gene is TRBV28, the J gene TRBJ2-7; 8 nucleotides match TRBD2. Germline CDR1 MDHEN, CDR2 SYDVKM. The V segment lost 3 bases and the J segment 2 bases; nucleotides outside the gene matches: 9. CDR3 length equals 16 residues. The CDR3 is CASSLKMRLATYEQYF. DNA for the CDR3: TGTGCCAGCAGTTTGAAGATGAGACTAGCGACCTACGAGCAGTACTTC.

The CDR3 is CASSRNSGTSSYEQYF. CDR3 nucleotide sequence: TGTGCCAGCAGCCGTAATAGCGGGACAAGCTCCTACGAGCAGTACTTC. The chain recombines TRBV14 with TRBJ2-7; TRBD2 matches at 8 bases. Germline V lookup: CDR1 SGHDN, CDR2 FVKESK. The junction had 8 bases not matched to a gene; V was cut back by 4 bases and J by 0 bases. CDR3 length: 16 residues.

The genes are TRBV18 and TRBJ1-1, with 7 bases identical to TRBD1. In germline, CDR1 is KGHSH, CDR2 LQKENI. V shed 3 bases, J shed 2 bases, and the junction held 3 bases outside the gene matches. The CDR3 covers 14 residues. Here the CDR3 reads CASSPDRANTEAFF. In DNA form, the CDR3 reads TGTGCCAGCTCACCCGACAGGGCTAACACTGAAGCTTTCTTT.

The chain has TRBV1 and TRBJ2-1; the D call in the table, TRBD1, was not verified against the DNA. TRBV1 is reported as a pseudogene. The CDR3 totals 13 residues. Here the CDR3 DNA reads TGCGCCAGCAGCCAAGATCCAGGGCATGAGCAGTTCTTC. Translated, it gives CASSQDPGHEQFF.

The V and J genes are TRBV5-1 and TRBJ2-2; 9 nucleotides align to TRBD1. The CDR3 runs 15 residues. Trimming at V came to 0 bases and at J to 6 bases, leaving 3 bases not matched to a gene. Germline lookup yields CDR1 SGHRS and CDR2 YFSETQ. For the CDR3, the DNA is TGCGCCAGCAGCTTGGGGGGACAGGGTCCCGGGGAGCTGTTTTTT. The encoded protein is CASSLGGQGPGELFF.